The present T cell receptor (beta chain) was sequenced within a study of molecular identifiers for immune sequencing clone quantification. TCRdb re-called the PCR reads with MiXCR, one entry per CDR3 protein. The sample shows about 510,000 distinct CDR3 sequences, 20% to 25% of them seen only once. The junction had 9 bases not matched to a gene; V was cut back by 4 bases and J by 12 bases. The germline CDR1 and CDR2 sequences are GTSNPN and SVGIG (reference sequence). The CDR3 runs to 12 residues. The clonotype originates from a human donor in good health. Some libraries in this study had Jurkat cell RNA spiked in. This sequence joins TRBV30 and TRBJ2-1; 7 bases map to TRBD1. Sequencing was performed on naive CD8+ T cells from blood, with Jurkat cell RNA spiked in. As to subset: FACS-sorted CD8+CD4-CCR7+CD45RA+ naive T cells. The CDR3 reads CAWTSGRTGQFF. DNA for the CDR3: TGTGCCTGGACCTCTGGTCGGACAGGGCAGTTCTTC.